Shown below are 29 T cell receptor beta chains from a single sample sequenced in a study of chemoradiotherapy in HPV16-positive cancers. The method was immunoSEQ multiplex PCR; TCRdb's version includes in-frame clones alone and lacks a portion of them. The top ten clones hold 22% of a sample with some 27,000 clones, 90% to 95% of them seen once. Source: blood, taken from a patient who underwent chemoradiotherapy. The receptors here all came from a human donor with HPV-associated anogenital cancer.

The chain couples TRBV2 to TRBJ2-6; D possibly corresponds to TRBD2 (5 bases). The ends were cut back, 7 bases at V and 0 bases at J, with 19 bases in the middle. CDR3 size: 18 residues. Germline values: CDR1 SNHLY, CDR2 FYNNEI. As DNA, the CDR3 is TGTGCCAGCACCGGAGGTCTTTTTCAGTTCTCTGGGGCCAACGTCCTGACTTTC. This encodes CASTGGLFQFSGANVLTF.

The rearrangement joins TRBV6-5 to TRBJ1-2, with D hard to call. V was trimmed by 5 bases and J by 4 bases, leaving 11 bases between them. The CDR3 length is 13 residues. Germline-derived CDR1 and CDR2 are MNHEY and SVGAGI. As DNA, the CDR3 is TGTGCCAGCAGTCGGACGCCCTCCTATGGCTACACCTTC. It codes for CASSRTPSYGYTF.

The chain employs TRBV19 and TRBJ1-5, with a weak D call TRBD1 (5 bases). The CDR3 extends over 15 amino acids. The ends were cut back, 7 bases at V and 0 bases at J, with 13 bases in the middle. Germline CDR1 and CDR2: LNHDA and SQIVND (reference sequence). CDR3 in DNA: TGTGCCAGTACTCATGGGGGGATTAGCAATCAGCCCCAGCATTTT. This gives the protein CASTHGGISNQPQHF.

The chain couples TRBV30 to TRBJ1-2, with 8 bases aligning to TRBD1. The V gene end was trimmed by 5 bases and the J gene end by 8 bases; junction bases not matched to a gene: 10. Germline V gene lookup returns CDR1 GTSNPN and CDR2 SVGIG (reference sequence). The CDR3 spans 13 residues. The CDR3 reads CAWVDRGFIGYTF. The CDR3, as DNA: TGTGCCTGGGTTGACAGGGGATTTATCGGCTACACCTTC. Variable domain in full (rest from reference TRBV30 and TRBJ1-2): SQTIHQWPATLVQPVGSPLSLECTVEGTSNPNLYWYRQAAGRGLQLLFYSVGIGQISSEVPQNLSASRPQDRQFILSSKKLLLSDSGFYLCAWVDRGFIGYTFGSGTRLTVV.

The chain couples TRBV7-9 to TRBJ1-2; tentatively, D is TRBD1 (5 bases). Germline V gives CDR1 SEHNR, CDR2 FQNEAQ (reference sequence). Trimming pared 6 bases from V and 6 bases from J, leaving 11 bases between. The CDR3 runs 12 residues. As DNA, the CDR3 is TGTGCCAGCAGAGTTAGGGGTCATGGCTACACCTTC. Its translation: CASRVRGHGYTF.

The chain couples TRBV18 to TRBJ1-1, with TRBD1 matching over 8 bases. The CDR3 length is 14 residues. After removal of 6 bases from V and 3 bases from J, the junction contained 6 bases not matched to a gene. The V gene's germline CDR1 is KGHSH and CDR2 LQKENI. The CDR3 nucleotides are TGTGCCAGCTCGTCGACAGGGGCGGACACTGAAGCTTTCTTT. It translates to CASSSTGADTEAFF.

The CDR3 sequence: CASSLDNGEGFNEQFF. CDR3 bases: TGTGCCAGCAGCTTAGATAACGGGGAGGGCTTCAATGAGCAGTTCTTC. This rearrangement joins TRBV11-2 to TRBJ2-1; 7 bases align to TRBD2. J lost 6 bases, V lost 0 bases, and 8 bases had no gene match. This CDR3 is built from 16 residues. Germline values: CDR1 SGHAT, CDR2 FQNNGV.

This chain joins TRBV27 and TRBJ2-3; the match to TRBD1 covers 12 bases. The V gene's germline CDR1 is MNHEY and CDR2 SMNVEV (reference sequence). The CDR3 runs 17 residues. V lost 1 base to trimming and J lost 6 bases; unmatched junction nucleotides: 8. CDR3 amino acids: CASSLFGDRGRVDTQYF. DNA of the CDR3: TGTGCCAGCAGTTTATTTGGGGACAGGGGGCGAGTGGATACGCAGTATTTT.

This rearrangement joins TRBV10-2 to TRBJ2-7, with 9 bases fitting TRBD2. V lost 11 bases and J lost 1; bases outside the gene matches: 6. Germline CDR1 is WSHSY and CDR2 is SAAADI. This CDR3 is 13 amino acids long. The CDR3 nucleotides are TGCGCCGGTCTAGCGGGGATTTCCTACGAGCAGTACTTC. Translating gives CAGLAGISYEQYF.

The V and J genes are TRBV6-6 and TRBJ1-5; 8 bases are a match to TRBD1. The CDR3 loop spans 14 amino acids. Germline CDR1 is MNHNY and CDR2 is SVGAGI (reference sequence). Unmatched junction bases numbered 7, after V lost 5 bases and J lost 7 bases. The chain's CDR3 is CASSMTGVGQPQHF. In DNA, the CDR3 is TGTGCCAGCAGTATGACAGGGGTGGGACAGCCCCAGCATTTT.

V is TRBV2 and J is TRBJ2-3; no clear D. CDR3 length equals 14 residues. V was trimmed by 4 bases and J by 1 base, leaving 9 bases between them. Germline CDR1 reads SNHLY; CDR2 reads FYNNEI. The CDR3 loop is CASSGAGRTDTQYF. CDR3 DNA: TGTGCCAGCAGTGGCGCAGGACGCACAGATACGCAGTATTTT. Full variable domain (remainder filled in from reference TRBV2 and TRBJ2-3): EPEVTQTPSHQVTQMGQEVILRCVPISNHLYFYWYRQILGQKVEFLVSFYNNEISEKSEIFDDQFSVERPDGSNFTLKIRSTKLEDSAMYFCASSGAGRTDTQYFGPGTRLTVL.

V is TRBV25-1 and J is TRBJ2-2; 9 positions match TRBD1. The CDR3 runs 15 residues. Per germline, CDR1 MGHDK and CDR2 SYGVNS. Unmatched junction bases numbered 6, after V lost 6 bases and J lost 4 bases. CDR3 sequence reads: CASRTGTGSTGELFF. The CDR3 DNA sequence: TGTGCCAGCAGAACCGGGACAGGGTCCACCGGGGAGCTGTTTTTT.

This sequence joins TRBV30 and TRBJ2-7; 14 bases align to TRBD2. This CDR3 is built from 13 residues. Germline lookup yields CDR1 GTSNPN and CDR2 SVGIG (reference sequence). The V and J ends lost 3 bases and 10 bases, in that order; junction bases with no gene match: 5. The chain's CDR3 is CAWREGLAGGQYF. CDR3 bases: TGTGCCTGGAGGGAAGGACTAGCGGGAGGACAGTACTTC.

The chain joins TRBV5-1 to TRBJ2-7, with 8 bases matching TRBD1. The CDR3 loop spans 15 amino acids. The J segment lost 6 bases and the V segment lost 0 bases, leaving 8 bases of the junction unmatched. Germline V lookup: CDR1 SGHRS, CDR2 YFSETQ. The CDR3 coding sequence is TGCGCCAGCAGCTTGGGGGACAGGATCCACGGCGAGCAGTACTTC. It codes for CASSLGDRIHGEQYF.

The rearrangement joins TRBV27 to TRBJ2-4; no definite D call. Germline CDR1 is MNHEY and CDR2 is SMNVEV (reference sequence). The CDR3 length is 14 residues. V lost 6 bases, J lost 3 bases, and 12 bases lay in between. CDR3 DNA: TGTGCCAGCAGCCCCGGCTCTGTCAAAAACATTCAGTACTTC. Its translation: CASSPGSVKNIQYF.

The genes are TRBV5-1 and TRBJ1-2; D is unresolved. Trimming removed 4 bases from V and 7 bases from J, with 20 bases in between. The CDR3 length is 15 residues. Looked up from germline, CDR1 is SGHRS and CDR2 is YFSETQ. CDR3 protein: CASSEGSLGNTGYTF. The CDR3 nucleotides are TGCGCCAGCAGCGAAGGATCTTTGGGGAATACTGGCTACACCTTC.

The chain recombines TRBV7-9 with TRBJ1-1; D is uncertain. The CDR3 extends over 15 amino acids. Trimming left V 2 bases short and J 0 bases short, with 10 bases between. Germline V gene data show CDR1 as SEHNR and CDR2 as FQNEAQ (reference sequence). The CDR3 DNA is TGTGCCAGCAGCTTATGGGCAGATATGAACACTGAAGCTTTCTTT. Protein: CASSLWADMNTEAFF.

This clone was counted a single time. The chain employs TRBV19 and TRBJ2-7; TRBD1 matches at 10 bases. The CDR3 sequence is 15 residues long. Germline CDR1 is LNHDA and CDR2 is SQIVND (reference sequence). The junction had 3 bases not matched to a gene; V was cut back by 2 bases and J by 2 bases. CDR3 nucleotide sequence: TGTGCCAGTAGTATAAGCGGGACAGGGGCCTACGAGCAGTACTTC. It codes for CASSISGTGAYEQYF. Combining the CDR3 with reference TRBV19 and TRBJ2-7 gives the whole variable domain DGGITQSPKYLFRKEGQNVTLSCEQNLNHDAMYWYRQDPGQGLRLIYYSQIVNDFQKGDIAEGYSVSREKKESFPLTVTSAQKNPTAFYLCASSISGTGAYEQYFGPGTRLTVT.

The gene calls are TRBV29-1 and TRBJ2-7, with D unresolved. V lost 0 bases and J lost 6, with 9 bases in between. CDR1 is SQVTM and CDR2 is ANQGSEA in the germline V gene. The CDR3 covers 12 residues. The CDR3 DNA follows: TGCAGCGTTGAAGAGCAGTATAGCGAGCAGTACTTC. It codes for CSVEEQYSEQYF.

This rearrangement joins TRBV4-1 to TRBJ2-7, with no clear D. The germline V gene has CDR1 MGHRA and CDR2 YSYEKL. This CDR3 region has 13 residues. V lost 0 bases to trimming and J lost 5 bases, with 8 bases between them. CDR3 nucleotide sequence: TGCGCCAGCAGCCAAGACAGGTCGGACGAGCAGTACTTC. Its protein product is CASSQDRSDEQYF.

The rearrangement joins TRBV10-2 to TRBJ2-1; 7 bases map to TRBD2. The V and J ends lost 5 bases and 0 bases, in that order; junction bases with no gene match: 7. The CDR3 consists of 16 residues. CDR1 WSHSY and CDR2 SAAADI come from the germline V gene. CDR3 bases: TGCGCCAGCAGTACACTAGCGCCGAGCTCCTACAATGAGCAGTTCTTC. It is translated as CASSTLAPSSYNEQFF.

The CDR3 reads CASSPRTSGSFYNEQFF. The DNA of the CDR3 is TGCGCCAGCAGCCCCCGGACTAGCGGGAGCTTCTACAATGAGCAGTTCTTC. The J gene is TRBJ2-1, the V gene TRBV4-1; 13 nucleotides line up with TRBD2. Germline V gene sequence: CDR1 MGHRA, CDR2 YSYEKL. The V gene end was trimmed by 4 bases and the J gene end by 3 bases; junction bases not matched to a gene: 6. The CDR3 is 17 amino acids.

The chain has TRBV12-2 and TRBJ2-1; the table names TRBD2, a call not compared with the DNA. TRBV12-2 is a documented pseudogene. The CDR3 is made up of 14 amino acids. Here the CDR3 DNA reads TGTGCAAGTCGCGCGGGGGGCCCCTACAATGAGCAGTTCTTC. It codes for CASRAGGPYNEQFF.

The rearrangement joins TRBV5-1 to TRBJ2-3, with 10 bases identical to TRBD2. With V trimmed by 4 bases and J by 0 bases, 8 bases remained unmatched. Germline V CDR1 and CDR2: SGHRS, YFSETQ. This CDR3 is 17 amino acids long. The CDR3 sequence is CASSPGLAASSTDTQYF. The DNA for the CDR3 is TGCGCCAGCAGCCCCGGACTAGCGGCTTCTAGCACAGATACGCAGTATTTT.

The V gene is TRBV19, the J gene TRBJ1-1; possible D gene TRBD1, 5 bases. The germline V and J ends were trimmed by 3 bases and 2 bases, with 7 bases remaining between them. The CDR3 loop spans 13 amino acids. Germline CDR1 reads LNHDA; CDR2 reads SQIVND (reference sequence). The CDR3 region is CASSIGANTEAFF. In DNA, the CDR3 is TGTGCCAGTAGTATTGGGGCAAACACTGAAGCTTTCTTT.

The chain joins TRBV4-1 to TRBJ1-6; D is unresolved. This CDR3 contains 16 residues. Trimming removed 6 bases at V and 11 bases at J, with 23 bases between. CDR1 and CDR2 from the germline V gene are MGHRA and YSYEKL. CDR3 protein: CASSLQESAAGAPLHF. CDR3 DNA: TGCGCCAGCAGTCTCCAAGAATCTGCCGCCGGGGCACCCCTCCACTTT.

V is TRBV25-1 and J is TRBJ1-1; possibly TRBD1 for D (6 bases). Trimming removed 1 base at V and 4 bases at J, with 10 bases between. The CDR3 has 14 residues. The V gene's germline CDR1 is MGHDK and CDR2 SYGVNS. The CDR3 spells CASSEWGGATEAFF. CDR3 bases: TGTGCCAGCAGTGAATGGGGGGGGGCCACTGAAGCTTTCTTT.

CDR3 loop: CASSLVTGGTTGELFF. The CDR3 coding sequence is TGCGCCAGCAGCTTGGTTACCGGGGGCACTACCGGGGAGCTGTTTTTT. The chain joins TRBV5-1 to TRBJ2-2; the D call may be TRBD1 or TRBD2 (6 bases each). V lost 0 bases to trimming and J lost 5 bases, with 14 bases between them. CDR3 length equals 16 residues. Germline-derived CDR1 and CDR2 are SGHRS and YFSETQ.

The chain combines TRBV5-6 with TRBJ1-1, with D perhaps matching TRBD1 (5 bases). Germline CDR1 and CDR2: SGHDT and YYEEEE. Trimming stripped 2 bases from V and 2 bases from J, with 16 bases between. This CDR3 spans 16 amino acids. This CDR3 is CASSFRVQGHNTEAFF. The CDR3 DNA follows: TGTGCCAGCAGCTTTAGAGTCCAGGGTCATAACACTGAAGCTTTCTTT.